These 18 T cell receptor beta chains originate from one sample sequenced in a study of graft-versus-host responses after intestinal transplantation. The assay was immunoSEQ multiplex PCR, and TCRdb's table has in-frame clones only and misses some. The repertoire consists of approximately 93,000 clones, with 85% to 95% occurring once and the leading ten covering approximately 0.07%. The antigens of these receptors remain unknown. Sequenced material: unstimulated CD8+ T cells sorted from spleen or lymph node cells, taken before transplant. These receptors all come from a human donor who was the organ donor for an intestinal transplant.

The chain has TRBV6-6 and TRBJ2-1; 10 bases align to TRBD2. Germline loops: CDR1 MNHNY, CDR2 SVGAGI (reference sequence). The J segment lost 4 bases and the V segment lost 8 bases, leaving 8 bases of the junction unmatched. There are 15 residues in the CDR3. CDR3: CASGLEREGYNEQFF. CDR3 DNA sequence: TGTGCCAGCGGACTAGAGCGGGAGGGTTACAATGAGCAGTTCTTC.

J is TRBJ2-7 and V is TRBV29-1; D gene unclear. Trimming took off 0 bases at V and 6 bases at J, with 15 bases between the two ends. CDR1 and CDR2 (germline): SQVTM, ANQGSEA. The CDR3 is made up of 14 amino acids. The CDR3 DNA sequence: TGCAGCGTTGAAGATGGTATAGTTGCTCGCGAGCAGTACTTC. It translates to CSVEDGIVAREQYF.

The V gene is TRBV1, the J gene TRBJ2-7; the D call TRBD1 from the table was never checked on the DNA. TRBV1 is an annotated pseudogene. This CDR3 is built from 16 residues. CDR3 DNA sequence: TGCACCAGCAGCCAAGGACAGGGCCGTTCCCTCTACGAGCAGTACTTC. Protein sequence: CTSSQGQGRSLYEQYF.

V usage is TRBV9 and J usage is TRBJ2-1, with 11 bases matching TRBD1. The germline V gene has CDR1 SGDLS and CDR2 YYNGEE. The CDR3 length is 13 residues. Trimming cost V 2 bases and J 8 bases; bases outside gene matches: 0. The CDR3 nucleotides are TGTGCCAGCAGCGTGGACAGGGGGCATGAGCAGTTCTTC. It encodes CASSVDRGHEQFF.

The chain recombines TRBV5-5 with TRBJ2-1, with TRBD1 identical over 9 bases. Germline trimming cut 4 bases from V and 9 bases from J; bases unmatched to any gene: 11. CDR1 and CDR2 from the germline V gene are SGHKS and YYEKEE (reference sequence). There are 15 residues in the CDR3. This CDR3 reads CASSHTPGQGAEQFF. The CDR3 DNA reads TGTGCCAGCAGCCATACACCGGGACAGGGTGCTGAGCAGTTCTTC.

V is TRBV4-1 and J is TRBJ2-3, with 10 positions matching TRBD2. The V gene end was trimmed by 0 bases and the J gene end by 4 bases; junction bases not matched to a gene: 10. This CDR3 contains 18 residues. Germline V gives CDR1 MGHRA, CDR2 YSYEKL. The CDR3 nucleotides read TGCGCCAGCAGCCAAGAAATTTCGCTAGCGGGAGAAGCAGATACGCAGTATTTT. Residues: CASSQEISLAGEADTQYF.

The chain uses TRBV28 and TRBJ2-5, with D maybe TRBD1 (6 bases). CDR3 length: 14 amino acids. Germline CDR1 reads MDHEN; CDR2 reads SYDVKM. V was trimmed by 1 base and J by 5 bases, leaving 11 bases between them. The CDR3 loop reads CASSLSGAWETQYF. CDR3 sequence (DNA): TGTGCCAGCAGTTTATCAGGGGCGTGGGAGACCCAGTACTTC. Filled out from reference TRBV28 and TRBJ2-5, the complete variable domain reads DVKVTQSSRYLVKRTGEKVFLECVQDMDHENMFWYRQDPGLGLRLIYFSYDVKMKEKGDIPEGYSVSREKKERFSLILESASTNQTSMYLCASSLSGAWETQYFGPGTRLLVL.

The CDR3 reads CASSLGAGGDTQYF. DNA for the CDR3: TGTGCCAGCAGCTTAGGGGCAGGGGGAGATACGCAGTATTTT. The chain couples TRBV7-2 to TRBJ2-3, with 7 bases aligning to TRBD1. Germline CDR1 reads SGHTA; CDR2 reads FQGNSA. Trimming at V came to 1 base and at J to 5 bases, leaving 3 bases not matched to a gene. The CDR3 consists of 14 residues. The full variable domain, its missing parts supplied by reference TRBV7-2 and TRBJ2-3, is GAGVSQSPSNKVTEKGKDVELRCDPISGHTALYWYRQSLGQGLEFLIYFQGNSAPDKSGLPSDRFSAERTGGSVSTLTIQRTQQEDSAVYLCASSLGAGGDTQYFGPGTRLTVL.

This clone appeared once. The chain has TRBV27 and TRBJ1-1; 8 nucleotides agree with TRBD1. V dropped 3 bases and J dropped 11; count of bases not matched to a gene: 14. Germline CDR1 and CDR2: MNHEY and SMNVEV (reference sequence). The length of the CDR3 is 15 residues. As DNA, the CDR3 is TGTGCCAGCAGTTTGCTTGGAGACAGGGGCGCTGGGGCTTTCTTT. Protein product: CASSLLGDRGAGAFF.

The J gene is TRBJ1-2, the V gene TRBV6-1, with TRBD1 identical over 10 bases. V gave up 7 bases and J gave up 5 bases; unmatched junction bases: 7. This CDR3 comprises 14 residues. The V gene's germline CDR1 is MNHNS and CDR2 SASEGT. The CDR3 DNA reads TGTGCCAGCACGCGGACAGGGGGTTTTTATGGCTACACCTTC. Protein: CASTRTGGFYGYTF.

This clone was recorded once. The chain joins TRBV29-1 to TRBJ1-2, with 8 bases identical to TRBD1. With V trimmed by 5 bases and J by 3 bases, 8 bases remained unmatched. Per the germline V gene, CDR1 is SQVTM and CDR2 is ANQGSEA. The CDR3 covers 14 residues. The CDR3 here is CSVTYGQGYYGYTF. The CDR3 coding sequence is TGCAGCGTTACGTACGGACAGGGCTACTATGGCTACACCTTC.

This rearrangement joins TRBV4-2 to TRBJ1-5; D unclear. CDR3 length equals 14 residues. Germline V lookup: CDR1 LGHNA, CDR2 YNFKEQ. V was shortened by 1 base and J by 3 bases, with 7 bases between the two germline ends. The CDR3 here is CASSQGLTNQPQHF. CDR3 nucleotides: TGTGCCAGCAGCCAAGGGCTTACCAATCAGCCCCAGCATTTT.

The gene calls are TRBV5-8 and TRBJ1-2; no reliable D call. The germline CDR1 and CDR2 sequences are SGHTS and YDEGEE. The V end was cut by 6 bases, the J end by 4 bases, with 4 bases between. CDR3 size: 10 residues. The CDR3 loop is CASTLYGYTF. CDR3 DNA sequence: TGTGCCAGCACCCTCTATGGCTACACCTTC. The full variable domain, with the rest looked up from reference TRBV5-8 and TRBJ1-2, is EAGVTQSPTHLIKTRGQQATLRCSPISGHTSVYWYQQALGLGLQFLLWYDEGEERNRGNFPPRFSGRQFPNYSSELNVNALELEDSALYLCASTLYGYTFGSGTRLTVV.

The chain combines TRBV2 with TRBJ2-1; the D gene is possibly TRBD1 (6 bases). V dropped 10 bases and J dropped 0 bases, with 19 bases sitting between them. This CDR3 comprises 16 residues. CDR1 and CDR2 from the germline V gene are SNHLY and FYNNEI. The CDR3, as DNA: TGTGCCACAATTAGTCCCAGGGGAAGCTCCTACAATGAGCAGTTCTTC. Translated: CATISPRGSSYNEQFF.

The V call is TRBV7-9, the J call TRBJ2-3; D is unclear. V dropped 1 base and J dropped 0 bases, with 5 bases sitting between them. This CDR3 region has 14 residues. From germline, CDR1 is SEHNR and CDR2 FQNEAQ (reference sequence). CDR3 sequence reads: CASSLVSSTDTQYF. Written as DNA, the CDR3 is TGTGCCAGCAGCTTAGTTTCTAGCACAGATACGCAGTATTTT.

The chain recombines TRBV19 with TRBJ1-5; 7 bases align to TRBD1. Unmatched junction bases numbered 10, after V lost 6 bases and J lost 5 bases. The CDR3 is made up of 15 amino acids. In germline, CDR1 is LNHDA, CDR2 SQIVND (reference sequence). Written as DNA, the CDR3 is TGTGCCAGTAGCTGGACAGGAACGCTCGATCAGCCCCAGCATTTT. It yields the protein CASSWTGTLDQPQHF.

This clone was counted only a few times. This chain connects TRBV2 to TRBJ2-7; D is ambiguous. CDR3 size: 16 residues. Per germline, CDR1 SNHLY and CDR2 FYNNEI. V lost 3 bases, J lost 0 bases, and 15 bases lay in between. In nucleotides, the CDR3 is TGTGCCAGCAGTGACGTGGCTGACACCAGCTCCTACGAGCAGTACTTC. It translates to CASSDVADTSSYEQYF.

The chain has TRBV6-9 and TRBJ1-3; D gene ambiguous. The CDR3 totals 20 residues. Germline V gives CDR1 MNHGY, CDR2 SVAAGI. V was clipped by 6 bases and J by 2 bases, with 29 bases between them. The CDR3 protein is CASRVPPLRSRETPGNTIYF. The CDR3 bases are TGTGCCAGCAGGGTCCCCCCCCTCCGGTCTCGAGAAACCCCTGGAAACACCATATATTTT.